Sequencing of this T cell receptor beta chain was carried out in a study of cytomegalovirus exposure and HLA in healthy donors (dated by TCRdb to 2016 to 2017). About the study as a whole: In an earlier analysis of some 610 of the donors, around 290 Gb of sequence data and 100 million or so unique TCR beta sequences from roughly 190 million T cells were reported. About 320 gigabases of sequencing data and approximately 84 million unique TCR sequences were included in an early release covering under 650 HLA-typed donors. Of the roughly 400 genotyped donors, approximately 82% fell in the genetic ancestry cluster associated with self-reported Caucasian donors. The aim of the study was to test whether cataloging public T cell receptors could identify signatures of past pathogen exposure. Using immunosequencing, the study profiled T cell repertoires from around 680 subjects and related those repertoires to cytomegalovirus serostatus. Along with the 666-subject first cohort, a separate validation cohort of around 120 different subjects was used. To predict cytomegalovirus infection status, the study combined high-throughput TCR immunosequencing, statistical association of individual TCRs with disease status, and machine learning. In a later analysis, previously published TCR beta repertoires from 550 to 700 donors were re-analyzed and high-resolution HLA genotyping was added so that TCR occurrence patterns could be studied. The later analysis used no new phenotypic data to find candidate immune exposures, relying instead on TCR beta sequences and their occurrence across donors. In an earlier analysis of 587 of the donors, high-throughput TCR beta sequencing was used to judge whether each TCR beta V gene segment behaved as functional or pseudogenic. Alongside the repertoire data, information on donor age, sex, ethnicity and CMV serostatus was compiled. In a later genetic analysis, genome-wide SNP genotypes for about three fifths of the roughly 670 donors were used, and that subset was treated as a discovery cohort. Every discovery cohort repertoire had been produced on one sequencing platform. HLA typing included class I and class II loci at four-digit resolution. Typing coverage varied by locus: roughly 620-640 donors for A, B, C, DRB1 and DQB1; about 520 for DQA1; nearly 610 for DPA1; approximately 470 for DPB1. Roughly 5 DR-DQ haplotypes were handled as single units for association and clustering, since linkage in the cohort was strong. On average, around 200,000 unique TCR beta nucleotide sequences were sequenced per donor among more than 350 genotyped donors of the cohort, with 15% to 20% of those sequences being non-productive.

The cohort comprised 666 healthy bone marrow donors. At the time of sampling, all cohort members were nominally healthy, though unrecorded immune exposures were likely present. The donor was CMV seropositive and was included in the group of 289 seropositive cohort members. Each donor provided a peripheral blood sample, and peripheral blood mononuclear cells were used for TCR beta sequencing. The Qiagen DNeasy Blood Extraction Kit was used to extract genomic DNA from the blood cell samples. What the research found in general, with its limitations: According to a later analysis, most CMV-associated TCR beta chains appeared to be HLA-restricted, and the HLA associations seemed to be driven largely by CMV exposure. A later genetic analysis reported fewer N-insertions in productive TCRs among donors in an Asian-associated ancestry cluster than the roughly 700-donor mean. While some public TCRs were present in many individuals, most TCR sequences turned up only very rarely across donors. The classifier was reported to diagnose cytomegalovirus status with high specificity and sensitivity in both the original and validation cohorts. Because some donors lacked HLA typing at each locus, the association tests relied only on the typed subset. Only TCR beta chains were sequenced in this cohort, and the absence of alpha or paired-chain data limited detectable features. Linkage disequilibrium might explain the correlated functional status among segregating V segments, but an unknown experimental factor could not be ruled out. In a later analysis, TCR association rates were found to vary across HLA loci, with the most associated TCRs seen for DRB1 alleles and the fewest for HLA-C alleles. The only immune exposure information available for the cohort was CMV serostatus. In a later genetic analysis, a missense DCLRE1C variant was associated with V-gene and J-gene trimming of TCR beta chains, and the association was replicated in an independent cohort. Because counts were too low, 15 to 20 rarely observed V segments, including chromosome 9 orphons, were excluded from the earlier analysis of 587 of the donors. A total of roughly 160 TCR beta chains were listed by the study as associated with cytomegalovirus. When HLA alleles, especially DR and DQ, strongly co-occurred, attributing TCR associations to individual alleles was difficult. A few of the identified cytomegalovirus-associated TCR beta chains were confirmed in vitro to be specific for cytomegalovirus antigens. Specific HLA alleles were associated with 16,951 TCR beta sequences at a false discovery rate of 0.05 in a later analysis. The 87-base-pair reads could not distinguish some IMGT-functional V segments, including TRBV6-2 and TRBV6-3, so those segments were excluded. The sequencing pipeline was judged likely to have produced a cluster of highly shared sequence variants as a technical artifact. An earlier analysis of some 560 of the donors showed that most TCR beta V segments appeared in productive rearrangements either about 87% or about 30% of the time, which broadly matched IMGT annotations. A later analysis reported that several top co-occurrence clusters appeared linked to parvovirus B19, influenza, CMV and Epstein-Barr virus. It was suggested by the authors that the approach could potentially be generalized to other disease states and immunological phenotypes. Sequencing depth was assumed to be roughly uniform across donors in the presence/absence analyses, though that assumption may not hold. A later analysis found that HLA-associated TCR beta chains were more clonally expanded and had lower generation probabilities than equally common non-associated chains. A further reported finding was that TCR beta sequences accurately predicted the HLA-A and HLA-B alleles for most subjects in the first cohort.

From a lookup of the germline V gene (reference sequence), CDR1 and CDR2 are MNHNY and SVGAGI. CDR3 length: 15 amino acids, cysteine to phenylalanine. The entry retains the CDR3 DNA only, 45 bases that are in frame from base 1. V is clipped by 5 bases and J by 1 base, and the sequence between their germline boundaries is 12 bases long. Receptor libraries were prepared by the immunoSEQ multiplex PCR assay. A mixture of 60 forward primers for TCR Vbeta segments and 13 reverse primers for TCR Jbeta segments was used in the multiplex PCR. A multiplex PCR assay on genomic DNA amplified the CDR3 region of rearranged TCR beta genes. The amplified TCR beta libraries were sequenced on the Illumina HiSeq System as 87-base-pair reads. In the paper's pipeline: Across the 700 or so repertoires, a later analysis counted approximately 75 million unique TCR beta chains, approximately 12 million of which were shared by at least two donors. Raw reads were error-corrected and collapsed into unique sequences by a nearest-neighbor algorithm in which closely related sequences were merged to remove PCR and sequencing errors. V, D and J gene segments were assigned by aligning CDR3 sequences to IMGT reference sequences. For a sequence to be retained, at least a six-nucleotide match to both a V gene segment and a J gene segment was required. A rearrangement counted as productive if the CDR3 had no stop codons and remained in frame with V and J, and every other rearrangement counted as non-productive. CDR3 was defined by IMGT convention, running from the second conserved V-encoded cysteine to the conserved J-encoded phenylalanine. The earlier analysis of 587 of the donors excluded any sequence lacking an unambiguous match to a single V gene segment. An earlier analysis of 587 of the donors classified V segments as functional when productive rearrangements were above 56.7% and as segregating when the standard deviation between donors was above 5%. To diagnose cytomegalovirus status from the catalog of TCR beta chain sequences, a statistical classification framework was built. V and J gene assignment, in a later analysis, came from comparing TCR nucleotide sequences with IMGT/GENE-DB human TR gene sequences. The TCRdist pipeline was used in a later analysis to assign CDR3 sequences and most-parsimonious VDJ recombination scenarios. In a later analysis, every TCR beta chain was defined by the combination of its CDR3 amino acid sequence and its V-gene family, and reads without a unique V-gene family were dropped. In a later analysis, approximately 640 highly shared, low-generation-probability nucleotide sequences were removed to address suspected cross-contamination and a sequencing artifact. For each public chain, a later analysis derived a clonal expansion index from normalized ranks of inferred template counts within each repertoire. In a later analysis, generation probabilities were computed with a VDJ recombination model fitted to out-of-frame rearrangements, and the resulting probabilities were checked against IGoR. In a later analysis, TCR-TCR, TCR-HLA and TCR-CMV co-occurrence was scored with hypergeometric tests, and a repertoire-size bias correction was applied to TCR pairs. A later analysis estimated false discovery rates by permuting HLA or CMV assignments 20 times. A later analysis grouped co-occurring TCRs with DBSCAN, adding TCRdist sequence similarity when clustering within HLA-allele-positive subsets. Repertoires with fewer than 30,000 or more than 120,000 public chains were left out of co-occurrence clustering, as were a handful of repertoires with anomalous nucleotide sharing. TCRdb took over this immuneACCESS table, retaining in-frame rearrangements with V and J assigned. Such tables are incomplete; in checked studies, under half of the missing clones stem from an unresolved V gene, and the remainder is unexplained. V and J calls and clone size are copied from that table; D and trimming were computed from the DNA. The table for this sample lists more than 100,000 clones; around 63% of them were counted only once. The ten top clones hold 9% to 10% of the sample.

On this clone itself: Its antigen remains undetermined. Within one base of it there is no much larger clone, and no base qualities were kept.

What was sequenced was PBMCs. Recombination connected TRBV6-6 to TRBJ1-5; the D region possibly corresponds to TRBD1 (6 bases align). The sequence derives from a man aged 35 to 55 in good health and CMV-seropositive. The nucleotide sequence reads as follows: TGTGCCAGCAGTGCCACAGGGATGAGCAATCAGCCCCAGCATTTT. The resulting protein is CASSATGMSNQPQHF.